The clone carrying this T cell receptor (beta chain) was picked up many times. Its target is not known. This sample's TCRbeta library carried unique molecular identifier barcodes. TCRdb fed the PCR reads into MiXCR, producing one record per CDR3 protein. The sample carries some 120,000 distinct CDR3 sequences, about 23% recorded once. The CDR3 loop spans 14 amino acids. With 5 bases removed from V and 3 bases from J, the gap between germline ends came to 10 bases. Germline values: CDR1 MGHDK, CDR2 SYGVNS. This sample is part of a study of T-cell reconstitution after alpha-beta-depleted transplantation in children. Study observations and caveats: Recipient T cells and thymic progenitors that survived were the source of the high TCRbeta diversity seen at day 60 in some patients.

This clonotype was obtained from a male patient aged 2-9 years who had a stem cell transplant for chronic granulomatous disease, so the T cells may come from the graft donor. The chain joins TRBV25-1 to TRBJ2-2, with D possibly matching TRBD2 (5 bases). The sample in question was PBMCs, mostly from graft donor cells, obtained 180 days after TCRalphabeta/CD19-depleted stem cell transplant. The CDR3 coding sequence is TGTGCCAGCAGTCATGAGGGCGACACCGGGGAGCTGTTTTTT. It translates to CASSHEGDTGELFF.